The 8 T cell receptor beta chains given below trace back to one sample, sequenced in a study of blood T cells in healthy people across ages. Alongside a J-beta primer mix, a sample-barcoded 5' primer served in a second PCR lasting about 7 to 12 cycles. TCRdb used MiXCR to reprocess the 5' RACE reads, holding one entry per CDR3 protein. The sample yields more than 700,000 distinct CDR3 sequences, less than 60% seen once. Sequenced sample: blood. Receptor source: a man older than 75 in good health.

The chain combines TRBV6-1 with TRBJ2-4; 7 bases align to TRBD2. The CDR3 runs 16 residues. The germline CDR1 and CDR2 sequences are MNHNS and SASEGT. V trimming: 3 bases; J trimming: 13 bases; junction bases outside the gene matches: 18. The CDR3 nucleotides read TGTGCCAGCAGTGATAGTATACTAGCGAACTCCTACAAGCAGTACTTC. Its protein product is CASSDSILANSYKQYF.

The CDR3 spells CASISRPTNTGELFF. As DNA, the CDR3 is TGCGCCAGCATAAGCCGCCCCACGAACACCGGGGAGCTGTTTTTT. V is TRBV5-1 and J is TRBJ2-2, with D unresolved. V dropped 6 bases and J dropped 0 bases, with 12 bases sitting between them. Per the germline V gene, CDR1 is SGHRS and CDR2 is YFSETQ. The CDR3 is made up of 15 amino acids.

Only a few counts were recorded for this clonotype. V gene TRBV4-1 combines with J gene TRBJ1-2; 8 bases map to TRBD1. Germline CDR1 is MGHRA and CDR2 is YSYEKL. The V segment lost 4 bases and the J segment 3 bases; nucleotides outside the gene matches: 10. The CDR3 sequence is 16 residues long. Written as DNA, the CDR3 is TGCGCCAGCAGCCGTCGGACAGGGAGACAGGACTATGGCTACACCTTC. This sequence encodes CASSRRTGRQDYGYTF.

The chain joins TRBV28 to TRBJ2-3, with D unclear. V lost 3 bases to trimming and J lost 5 bases, with 12 bases between them. Germline CDR1 is MDHEN and CDR2 is SYDVKM. This CDR3 spans 14 amino acids. The CDR3 here is CASSFGREIDTQYF. CDR3 in DNA: TGTGCCAGCAGTTTCGGCAGAGAGATAGATACGCAGTATTTT.

The chain employs TRBV21-1 and TRBJ2-3; the table's D gene call, TRBD1, was not cross checked with the DNA. TRBV21-1 is shown as a pseudogene. There are 15 residues in the CDR3. CDR3 amino acids: CASSDRETLLDTQYF. The CDR3 DNA reads TGTGCCAGCAGCGACAGGGAGACCCTTCTAGATACGCAGTATTTT.

The chain employs TRBV18 and TRBJ1-6, with D maybe TRBD1 (6 bases). V lost 8 bases to trimming and J lost 7 bases, with 15 bases between them. The CDR3 consists of 14 residues. Per the germline V gene, CDR1 is KGHSH and CDR2 is LQKENI. The CDR3 spells CASRHRDNNSPLHF. The CDR3 DNA follows: TGTGCCAGCCGACACCGGGACAACAATTCACCCCTCCACTTT.

CDR3 loop: CASDFGGLAGDTQYF. The CDR3 coding sequence is TGCGCCAGCGACTTCGGGGGACTAGCCGGGGATACGCAGTATTTT. The chain joins TRBV5-1 to TRBJ2-3, with TRBD2 matching over 9 bases. The CDR3 sequence is 15 residues long. Trimming cost V 7 bases and J 6 bases; bases outside gene matches: 12. Germline V gene data show CDR1 as SGHRS and CDR2 as YFSETQ.

Only a few counts were recorded for this clonotype. The J gene is TRBJ2-7, the V gene TRBV9, with 9 nucleotides matching TRBD2. CDR1 SGDLS and CDR2 YYNGEE come from the germline V gene. Unmatched junction bases numbered 4, after V lost 0 bases and J lost 0 bases. The CDR3 extends over 16 amino acids. The CDR3: CASSVGSSGGSYEQYF. As DNA, the CDR3 is TGTGCCAGCAGCGTAGGGAGTAGCGGGGGCTCCTACGAGCAGTACTTC. Based on the CDR3 plus reference TRBV9 and TRBJ2-7, the full variable domain is DSGVTQTPKHLITATGQRVTLRCSPRSGDLSVYWYQQSLDQGLQFLIQYYNGEERAKGNILERFSAQQFPDLHSELNLSSLELGDSALYFCASSVGSSGGSYEQYFGPGTRLTVT.